This T cell receptor beta chain is from a study of cytomegalovirus exposure and HLA in healthy donors. General study findings and limits: It was reported in a later analysis that an Asian-associated ancestry cluster showed fewer N-insertions than the approximately 690-donor mean.

For this clone: The antigen is not known.

This CDR3 spans 14 amino acids. The ends lost 6 bases at V and 5 bases at J; junction bases unmatched: 6. Germline loops: CDR1 WSHSY, CDR2 SAAADI. PCR was performed using 60 Vbeta and 13 Jbeta primers. Produced via immunoSEQ multiplex PCR; TCRdb's table is partial and in-frame only. This sample has about 180,000 clones, with about 78% found just once. The sequence was collected from a man aged 55 to 70 in good health and CMV-seronegative. The rearrangement links TRBV10-2 to TRBJ2-5; 10 nucleotides agree with TRBD2. Sequencing was done on a sample of PBMCs. CDR3 sequence reads: CASSKRGGRETQYF. The CDR3 DNA reads as TGCGCCAGCAGCAAGCGGGGGGGCCGGGAGACCCAGTACTTC.